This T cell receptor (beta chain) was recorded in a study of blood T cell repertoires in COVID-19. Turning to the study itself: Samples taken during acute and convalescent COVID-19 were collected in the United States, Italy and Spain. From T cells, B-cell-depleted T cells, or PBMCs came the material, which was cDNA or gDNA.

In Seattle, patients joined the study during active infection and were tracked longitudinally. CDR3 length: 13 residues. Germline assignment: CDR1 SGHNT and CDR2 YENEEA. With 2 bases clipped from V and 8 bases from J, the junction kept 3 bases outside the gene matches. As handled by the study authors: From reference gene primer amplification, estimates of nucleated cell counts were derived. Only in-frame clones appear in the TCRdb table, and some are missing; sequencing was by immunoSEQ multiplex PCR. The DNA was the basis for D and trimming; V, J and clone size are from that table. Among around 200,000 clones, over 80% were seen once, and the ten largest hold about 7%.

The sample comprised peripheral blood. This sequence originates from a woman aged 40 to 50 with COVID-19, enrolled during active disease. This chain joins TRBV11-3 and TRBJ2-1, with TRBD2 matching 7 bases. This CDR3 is CASSLRGRDEQFF. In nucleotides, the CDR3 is TGTGCCAGCAGCTTACGGGGGAGGGATGAGCAGTTCTTC.